This T cell receptor delta chain appears in the sequencing data of a study of gamma-delta chains in newborns, infants, children. Across the study: Polyclonal expansion of innate γδ T cells after birth follows microbial exposure.

TCRdb re-called the reads via CATT. The table shows just over 3,000 delta-chain clones, with under 11% occurring only once. Trimming removed 3 bases from V and 0 bases from J; junction bases left unmatched: 6. The V gene's germline CDR1 is GEAIGNYY and CDR2 EKD. CDR3 length equals 18 residues. About this clone: This may stem from a read error, because a much larger clone lies one nucleotide away.

Sequencing input: blood. The source of this sequence is a child who was a newborn, infant or young child, either healthy, febrile or measles-vaccinated (not recorded which). The J gene is TRDJ3, the V gene TRDV2; 8 nucleotides align to TRDD3. The CDR3 DNA is TGTGCCTGTGACGTACTGGGGGCCAGCTCCTGGGACACCCGACAGATGTTTTTC. Translating gives CACDVLGASSWDTRQMFF.